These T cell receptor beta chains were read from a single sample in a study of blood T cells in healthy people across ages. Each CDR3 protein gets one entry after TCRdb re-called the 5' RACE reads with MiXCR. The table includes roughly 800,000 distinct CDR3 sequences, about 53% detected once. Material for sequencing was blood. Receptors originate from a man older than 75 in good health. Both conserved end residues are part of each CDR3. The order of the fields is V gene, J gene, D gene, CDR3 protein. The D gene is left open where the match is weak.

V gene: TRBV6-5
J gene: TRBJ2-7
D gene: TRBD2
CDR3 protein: CASSERDFSYEQYF

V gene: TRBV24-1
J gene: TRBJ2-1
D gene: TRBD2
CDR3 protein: CATRGLAYNEQFF

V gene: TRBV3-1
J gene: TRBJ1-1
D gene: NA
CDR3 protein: CASSEGITEAFF

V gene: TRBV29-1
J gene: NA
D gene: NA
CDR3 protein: CSVGPRREYEQYF

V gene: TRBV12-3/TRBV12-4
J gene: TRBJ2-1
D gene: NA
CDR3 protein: CASSSRGARGEQFF

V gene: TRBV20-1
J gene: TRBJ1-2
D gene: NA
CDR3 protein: CSASRDTDDYTF

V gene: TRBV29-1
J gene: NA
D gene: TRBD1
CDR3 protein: CSVSGTGALYEQYF

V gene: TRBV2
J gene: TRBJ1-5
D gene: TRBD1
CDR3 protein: CASRAQGGNQPQHF

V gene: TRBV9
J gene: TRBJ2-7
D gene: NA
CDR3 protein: CASSEGEGGFYEQYF

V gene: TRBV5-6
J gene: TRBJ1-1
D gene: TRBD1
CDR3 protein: CASSPGQGVPEAFF

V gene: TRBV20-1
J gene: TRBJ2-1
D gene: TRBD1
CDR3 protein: CSAPGQGRANEQFF

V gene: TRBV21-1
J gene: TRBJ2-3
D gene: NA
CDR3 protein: CASGLPRQWNTDTQYF

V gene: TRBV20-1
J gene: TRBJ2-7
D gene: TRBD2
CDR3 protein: CSARGLAGNWVYEQYF

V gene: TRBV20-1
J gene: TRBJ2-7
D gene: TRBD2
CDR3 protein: CSARDSTSGSYEQYF

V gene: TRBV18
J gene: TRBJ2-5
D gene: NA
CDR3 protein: CASSPGTQETQYF

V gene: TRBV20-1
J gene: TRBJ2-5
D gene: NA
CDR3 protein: CSGGNVETQYF

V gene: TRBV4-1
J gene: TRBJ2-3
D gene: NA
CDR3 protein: CASSQRNPGDAYF

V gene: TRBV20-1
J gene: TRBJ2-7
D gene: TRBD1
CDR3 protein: CSARVGQGDEQYF

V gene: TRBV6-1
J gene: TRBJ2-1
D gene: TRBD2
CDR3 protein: CASGHGGTSEQFF

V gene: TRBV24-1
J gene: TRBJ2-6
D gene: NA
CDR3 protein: CATSDPSLSGANVLTF

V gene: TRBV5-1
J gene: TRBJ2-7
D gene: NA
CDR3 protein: CASSLTGAGSSYEQYF

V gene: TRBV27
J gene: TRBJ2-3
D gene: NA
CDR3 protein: CASSMGTLRDTQYF

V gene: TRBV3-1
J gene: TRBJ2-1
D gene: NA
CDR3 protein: CASGLSEQFF

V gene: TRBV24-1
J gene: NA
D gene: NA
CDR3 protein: CATSDDRTYEQYF

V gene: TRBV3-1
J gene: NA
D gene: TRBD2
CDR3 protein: CASSLTGLADKRPETQYF

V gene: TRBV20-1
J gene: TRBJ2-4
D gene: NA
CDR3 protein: CSASEIRQGRGNIQYF

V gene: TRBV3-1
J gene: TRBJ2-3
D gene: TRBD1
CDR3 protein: CASSQDWTGGAGDRYAYF

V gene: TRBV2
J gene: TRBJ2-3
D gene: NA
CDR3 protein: CASSEVAPSTDTQYF

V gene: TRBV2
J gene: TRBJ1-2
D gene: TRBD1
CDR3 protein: CASSEQGAVNYGYTF

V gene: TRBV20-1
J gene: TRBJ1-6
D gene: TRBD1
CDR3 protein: CSARDRAFDNSPLHF

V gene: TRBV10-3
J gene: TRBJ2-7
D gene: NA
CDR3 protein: CAISGLHYEQYF

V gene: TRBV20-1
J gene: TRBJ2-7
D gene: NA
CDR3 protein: CSAQKGAYEQYF

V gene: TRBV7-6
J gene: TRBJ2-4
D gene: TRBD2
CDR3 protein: CASSPTAGYENIQYF

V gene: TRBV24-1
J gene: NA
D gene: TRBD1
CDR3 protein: CATSDGRDRGGYEQYF

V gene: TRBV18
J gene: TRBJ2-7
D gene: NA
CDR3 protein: CASSQGGVQQYF

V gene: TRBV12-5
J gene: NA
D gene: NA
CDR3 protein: CASGPPSGPGTQYF

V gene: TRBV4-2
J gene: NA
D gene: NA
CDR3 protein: CASSQGGIAFGAYEQYF

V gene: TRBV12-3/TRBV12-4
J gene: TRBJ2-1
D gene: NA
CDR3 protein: CASSPLGGRSNEQFF

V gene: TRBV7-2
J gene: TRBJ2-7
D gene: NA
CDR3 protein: CASSLLQLSYEQYF

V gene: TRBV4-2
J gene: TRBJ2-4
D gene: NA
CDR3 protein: CASSPSGGELAKNIQYF

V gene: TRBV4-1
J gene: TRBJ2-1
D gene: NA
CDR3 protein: CASSQPIGVQFF

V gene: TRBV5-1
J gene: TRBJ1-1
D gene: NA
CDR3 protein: CASSRTPENTEAFF

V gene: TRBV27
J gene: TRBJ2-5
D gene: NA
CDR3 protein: CASSLSGVDSQAHQETQYF

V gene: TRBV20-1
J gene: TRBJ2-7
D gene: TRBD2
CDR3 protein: CSALAGGYSYEQYF

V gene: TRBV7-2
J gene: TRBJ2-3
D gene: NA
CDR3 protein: CASSAQVTDTQYF

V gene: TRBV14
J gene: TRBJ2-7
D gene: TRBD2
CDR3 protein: CASSQKREGLNNEQYF

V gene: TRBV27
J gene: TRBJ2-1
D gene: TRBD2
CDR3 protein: CASSLSGSGRYNEQFF

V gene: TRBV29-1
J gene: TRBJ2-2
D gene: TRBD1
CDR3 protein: CSVEGGTGGRTGELFF

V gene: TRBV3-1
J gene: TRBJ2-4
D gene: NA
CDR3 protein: CASSQDGGRGNIQYF

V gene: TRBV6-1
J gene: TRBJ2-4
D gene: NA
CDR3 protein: CASSPFSWGLAKNIQYF

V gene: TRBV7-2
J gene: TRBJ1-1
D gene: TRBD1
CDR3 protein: CASSLAGQGGRAFF

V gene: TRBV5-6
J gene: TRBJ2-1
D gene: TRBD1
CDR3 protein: CASSLEGQGIDNEQFF